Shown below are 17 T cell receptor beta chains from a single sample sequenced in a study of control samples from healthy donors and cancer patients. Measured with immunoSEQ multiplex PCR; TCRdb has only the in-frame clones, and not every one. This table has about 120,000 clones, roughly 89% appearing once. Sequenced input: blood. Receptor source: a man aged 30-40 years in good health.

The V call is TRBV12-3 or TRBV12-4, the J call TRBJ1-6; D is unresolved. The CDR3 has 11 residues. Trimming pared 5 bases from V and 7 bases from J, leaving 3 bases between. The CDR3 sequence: CASSQNSPLHF. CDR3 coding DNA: TGTGCCAGCAGTCAAAATTCACCCCTCCACTTT.

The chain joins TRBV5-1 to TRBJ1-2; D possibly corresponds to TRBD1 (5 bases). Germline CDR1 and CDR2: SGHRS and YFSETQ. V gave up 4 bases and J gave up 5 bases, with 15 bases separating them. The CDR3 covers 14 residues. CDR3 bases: TGCGCCAGCAGCCAAGGGGACGGCCTATATGGCTACACCTTC. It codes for CASSQGDGLYGYTF.

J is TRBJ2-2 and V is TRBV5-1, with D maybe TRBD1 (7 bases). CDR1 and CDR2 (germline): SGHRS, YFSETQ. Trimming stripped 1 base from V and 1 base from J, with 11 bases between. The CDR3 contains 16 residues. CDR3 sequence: CASSLTGDLNTGELFF. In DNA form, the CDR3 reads TGCGCCAGCAGCTTGACAGGGGACTTGAACACCGGGGAGCTGTTTTTT.

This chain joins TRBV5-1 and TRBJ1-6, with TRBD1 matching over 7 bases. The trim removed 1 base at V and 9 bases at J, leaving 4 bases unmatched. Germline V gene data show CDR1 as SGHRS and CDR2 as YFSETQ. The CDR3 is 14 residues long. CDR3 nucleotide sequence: TGCGCCAGCAGCTTGATGCAGGGGGGTTCACCCCTCCACTTT. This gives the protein CASSLMQGGSPLHF.

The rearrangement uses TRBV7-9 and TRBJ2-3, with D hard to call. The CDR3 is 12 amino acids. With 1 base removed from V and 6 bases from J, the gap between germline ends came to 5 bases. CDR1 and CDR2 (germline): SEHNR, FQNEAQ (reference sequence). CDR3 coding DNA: TGTGCCAGCAGCTTAGGGTTTGATACGCAGTATTTT. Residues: CASSLGFDTQYF.

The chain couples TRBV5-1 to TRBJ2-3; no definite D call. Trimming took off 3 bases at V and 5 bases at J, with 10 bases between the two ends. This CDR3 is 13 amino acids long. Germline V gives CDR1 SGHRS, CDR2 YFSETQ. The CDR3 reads CASSYTLGDTQYF. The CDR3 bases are TGCGCCAGCAGCTATACACTCGGAGATACGCAGTATTTT.

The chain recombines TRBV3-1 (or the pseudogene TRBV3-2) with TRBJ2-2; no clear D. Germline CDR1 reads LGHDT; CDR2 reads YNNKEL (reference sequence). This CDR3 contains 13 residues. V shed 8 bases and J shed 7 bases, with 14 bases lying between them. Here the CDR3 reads CASAASFNGELFF. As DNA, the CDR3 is TGTGCCAGCGCGGCGTCCTTCAACGGGGAGCTGTTTTTT.

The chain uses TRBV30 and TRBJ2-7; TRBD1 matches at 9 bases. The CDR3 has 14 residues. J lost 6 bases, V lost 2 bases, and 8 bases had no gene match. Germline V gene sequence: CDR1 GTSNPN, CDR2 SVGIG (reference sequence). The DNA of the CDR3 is TGTGCCTGGAGTTCTGGGACAGGGATAAGCGAGCAGTACGTC. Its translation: CAWSSGTGISEQYV.

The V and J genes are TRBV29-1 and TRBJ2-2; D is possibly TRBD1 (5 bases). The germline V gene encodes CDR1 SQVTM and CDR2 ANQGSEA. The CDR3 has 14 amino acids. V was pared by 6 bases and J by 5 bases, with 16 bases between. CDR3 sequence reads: CSVGTNRKTGELFF. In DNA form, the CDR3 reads TGCAGCGTCGGCACAAACAGGAAGACCGGGGAGCTGTTTTTT.

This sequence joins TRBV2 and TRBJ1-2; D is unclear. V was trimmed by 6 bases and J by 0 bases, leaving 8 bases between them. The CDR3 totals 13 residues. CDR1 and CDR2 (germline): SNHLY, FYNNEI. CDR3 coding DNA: TGTGCCAGCAGAAGCCGAGCTAACTATGGCTACACCTTC. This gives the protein CASRSRANYGYTF.

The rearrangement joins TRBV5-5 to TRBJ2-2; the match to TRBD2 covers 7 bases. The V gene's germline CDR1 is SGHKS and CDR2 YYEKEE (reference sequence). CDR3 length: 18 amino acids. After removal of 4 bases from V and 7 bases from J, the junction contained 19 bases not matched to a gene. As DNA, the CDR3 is TGTGCCAGCAGCCGTATCATTCCGCGCGGGGGTGGAGGCGGGGAGCTGTTTTTT. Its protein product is CASSRIIPRGGGGGELFF.

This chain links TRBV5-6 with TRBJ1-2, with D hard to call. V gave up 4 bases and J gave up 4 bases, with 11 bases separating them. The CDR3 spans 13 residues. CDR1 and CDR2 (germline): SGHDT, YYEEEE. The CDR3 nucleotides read TGTGCCAGCAGCCCGACGGTAACCTATGGCTACACCTTC. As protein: CASSPTVTYGYTF.

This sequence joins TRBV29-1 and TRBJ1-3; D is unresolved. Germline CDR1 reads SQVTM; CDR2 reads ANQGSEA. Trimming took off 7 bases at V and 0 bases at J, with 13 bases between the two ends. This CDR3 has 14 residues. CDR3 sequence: CSAVAVSSGNTIYF. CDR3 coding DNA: TGCAGCGCCGTGGCGGTGAGCTCTGGAAACACCATATATTTT.

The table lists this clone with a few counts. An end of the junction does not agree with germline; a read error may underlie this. DNA of the CDR3: TGTGCCAGCAGTCCCACTACAGGGGCCTCCTACGCGCAGTACTTC. Its translation: CASSPTTGASYAQYF. The rearrangement uses TRBV2 and TRBJ2-7; 7 bases are shared with TRBD1. Germline V gene lookup returns CDR1 SNHLY and CDR2 FYNNEI. This CDR3 region has 15 residues.

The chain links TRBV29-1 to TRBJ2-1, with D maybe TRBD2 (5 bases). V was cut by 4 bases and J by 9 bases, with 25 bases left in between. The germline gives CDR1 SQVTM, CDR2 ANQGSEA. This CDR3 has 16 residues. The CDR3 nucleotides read TGCAGCGTTGTCAACCCATTAGGCCCAGGAGGTCGTGAGCAGTTCTTC. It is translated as CSVVNPLGPGGREQFF.

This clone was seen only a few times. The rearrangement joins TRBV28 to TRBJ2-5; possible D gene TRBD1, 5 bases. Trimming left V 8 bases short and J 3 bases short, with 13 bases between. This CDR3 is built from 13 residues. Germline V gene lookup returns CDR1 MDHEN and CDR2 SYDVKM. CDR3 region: CASSPGHEETQYF. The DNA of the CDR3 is TGTGCCAGCTCCCCAGGGCATGAAGAGACCCAGTACTTC.

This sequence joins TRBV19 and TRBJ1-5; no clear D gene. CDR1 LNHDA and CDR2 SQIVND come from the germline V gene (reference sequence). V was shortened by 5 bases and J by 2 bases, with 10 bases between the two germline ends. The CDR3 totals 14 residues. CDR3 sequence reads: CASSRFVGNQPQHF. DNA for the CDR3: TGTGCCAGTAGTCGGTTTGTCGGCAATCAGCCCCAGCATTTT. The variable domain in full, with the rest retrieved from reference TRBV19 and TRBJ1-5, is DGGITQSPKYLFRKEGQNVTLSCEQNLNHDAMYWYRQDPGQGLRLIYYSQIVNDFQKGDIAEGYSVSREKKESFPLTVTSAQKNPTAFYLCASSRFVGNQPQHFGDGTRLSIL.